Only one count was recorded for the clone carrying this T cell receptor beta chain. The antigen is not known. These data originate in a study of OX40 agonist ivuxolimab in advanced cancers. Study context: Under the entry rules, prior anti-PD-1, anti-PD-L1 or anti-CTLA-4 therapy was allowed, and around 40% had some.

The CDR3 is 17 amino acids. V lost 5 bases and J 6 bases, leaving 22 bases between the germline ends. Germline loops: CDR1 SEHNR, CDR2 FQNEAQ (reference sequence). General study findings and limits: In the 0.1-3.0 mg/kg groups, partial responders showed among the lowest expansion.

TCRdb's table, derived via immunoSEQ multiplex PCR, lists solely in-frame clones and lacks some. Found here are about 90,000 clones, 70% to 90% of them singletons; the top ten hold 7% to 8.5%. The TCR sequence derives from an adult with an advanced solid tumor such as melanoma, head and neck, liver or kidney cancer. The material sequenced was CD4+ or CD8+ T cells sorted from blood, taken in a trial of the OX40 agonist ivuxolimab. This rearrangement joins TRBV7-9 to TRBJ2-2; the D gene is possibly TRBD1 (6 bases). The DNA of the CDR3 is TGTGCCAGCAGCGTCCCCCGGAGGACAGCTCCGCCCGGGGAGCTGTTTTTT. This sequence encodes CASSVPRRTAPPGELFF.